The rows below give T cell receptor beta chains drawn from one sample of a study of beta chain features in type 1 diabetes. Data came from immunoSEQ multiplex PCR; TCRdb stores just in-frame clones and leaves some out. The table lists 200,000 to 300,000 clones, approximately 20% of them singletons. Sequencing was carried out using naive CD4+ T cells from blood. The receptors were sampled from a woman aged 40 to 50 with type 1 diabetes. Each CDR3 is given with its conserved first and last residue. The D gene is left open where the match is weak. Not every row has a clone size; where given, it reads once, few, many or a size class.

V gene: TRBV9; D gene: TRBD1; clone size: .; J gene: TRBJ2-1; CDR3 DNA: TGTGCCAGCAGCGTGCAGATACAGGGGGAGAAGGAGCAGTTCTTC; CDR3 protein: CASSVQIQGEKEQFF
V gene: TRBV28; D gene: .; clone size: .; J gene: TRBJ2-7; CDR3 DNA: TGTGCCAGCAGCCCACCCGGTAGGAACAGGGTCCACGAGCAGTACTTC; CDR3 protein: CASSPPGRNRVHEQYF
V gene: TRBV15; D gene: TRBD1; clone size: .; J gene: TRBJ1-2; CDR3 DNA: TGTGCCACCAGCTCAATACAGGGGGCGGTTGGCTACACCTTC; CDR3 protein: CATSSIQGAVGYTF
V gene: TRBV30; D gene: .; clone size: .; J gene: TRBJ1-3; CDR3 DNA: TGTGCCTGGAGTACAGGGTTATCCGGAAACACCATATATTTT; CDR3 protein: CAWSTGLSGNTIYF
V gene: TRBV30; D gene: .; clone size: .; J gene: TRBJ1-1; CDR3 DNA: TGTGCCTGGAGTGTAAAAGGAGTGAACACTGAAGCTTTCTTT; CDR3 protein: CAWSVKGVNTEAFF
V gene: TRBV6-5; D gene: TRBD1; clone size: .; J gene: TRBJ2-5; CDR3 DNA: TGTGCCAGCAGTAGGGGACAGGGAGGCAAGACCCAGTACTTC; CDR3 protein: CASSRGQGGKTQYF
V gene: TRBV18; D gene: TRBD1; clone size: .; J gene: TRBJ2-7; CDR3 DNA: TGTGCCAGCTCACCACAGACAGGGACGTCCTACGAGCAGTACTTC; CDR3 protein: CASSPQTGTSYEQYF
V gene: TRBV15; D gene: .; clone size: .; J gene: TRBJ2-5; CDR3 DNA: TGTGCCACCTCTCGGGACAACCTGGGAGAGACCCAGTACTTC; CDR3 protein: CATSRDNLGETQYF
V gene: TRBV7-2; D gene: TRBD2; clone size: .; J gene: TRBJ2-1; CDR3 DNA: TGTGCCAGCAGCTTATTTAGCGGGGGGCAGTTCTTC; CDR3 protein: CASSLFSGGQFF
V gene: TRBV6-5; D gene: .; clone size: few; J gene: TRBJ1-2; CDR3 DNA: TGTGCCAGCAGTCAGGGGAGAGGCTACACCTTC; CDR3 protein: CASSQGRGYTF
V gene: TRBV7-3; D gene: TRBD1; clone size: .; J gene: TRBJ2-3; CDR3 DNA: TGTGCCAGCAGTTTCACCGGGACAGCTAGCACAGATACGCAGTATTTT; CDR3 protein: CASSFTGTASTDTQYF
V gene: TRBV28; D gene: .; clone size: .; J gene: TRBJ1-2; CDR3 DNA: TGTGCCAGCAGTTCAACAACTAACTATGGCTACACCTTC; CDR3 protein: CASSSTTNYGYTF
V gene: TRBV7-3; D gene: .; clone size: few; J gene: TRBJ2-1; CDR3 DNA: TGTGCCAGCAGCGTAGGGGCCCCAGGCTACAATGAGCAGTTCTTC; CDR3 protein: CASSVGAPGYNEQFF
V gene: TRBV2; D gene: .; clone size: .; J gene: TRBJ2-5; CDR3 DNA: TGTGCCAGCACGTTGGACAGAGAACAAGAGACCCAGTACTTC; CDR3 protein: CASTLDREQETQYF
V gene: TRBV28; D gene: .; clone size: .; J gene: TRBJ1-2; CDR3 DNA: TGTGCCAGCAGTTTCGTCGGGTATGGCTACACCTTC; CDR3 protein: CASSFVGYGYTF
V gene: TRBV4-1; D gene: TRBD1; clone size: .; J gene: TRBJ2-7; CDR3 DNA: TGCGCCAGCAGCCACTTGCAGGGGGCGATCTACGAGCAGTACTTC; CDR3 protein: CASSHLQGAIYEQYF
V gene: TRBV7-8; D gene: TRBD1; clone size: .; J gene: TRBJ2-5; CDR3 DNA: TGTGCCAGCAGCTTGGGACAGCAAGAGACCCAGTACTTC; CDR3 protein: CASSLGQQETQYF
V gene: TRBV28; D gene: TRBD2; clone size: few; J gene: TRBJ2-2; CDR3 DNA: TGTGCCAGCAGTTCCCCGGGGGGGCAGGGCACCGGGGAGCTGTTTTTT; CDR3 protein: CASSSPGGQGTGELFF
V gene: TRBV7-9; D gene: TRBD1; clone size: few; J gene: TRBJ1-4; CDR3 DNA: TGTGCCAGCAGCCCAGGGACAGTTAATGAAAAACTGTTTTTT; CDR3 protein: CASSPGTVNEKLFF
V gene: TRBV2; D gene: TRBD2; clone size: .; J gene: TRBJ2-5; CDR3 DNA: TGTGGGGGTATGCTAGCGGGAGGTCCTGAGTACTTC; CDR3 protein: CGGMLAGGPEYF
V gene: TRBV6-5; D gene: .; clone size: few; J gene: TRBJ2-1; CDR3 DNA: TGTGCCAGCTATCGAGGCAATGAGCAGTTCTTC; CDR3 protein: CASYRGNEQFF
V gene: TRBV7-9; D gene: .; clone size: .; J gene: TRBJ1-1; CDR3 DNA: TGTGCCAGCAGCCACTTCGGGGACACTGAAGCTTTCTTT; CDR3 protein: CASSHFGDTEAFF
V gene: TRBV30; D gene: .; clone size: few; J gene: TRBJ1-4; CDR3 DNA: TGTGCCATCTACCCCGGGGGAATCTCGGAAAAACTGTTTTTT; CDR3 protein: CAIYPGGISEKLFF
V gene: TRBV19; D gene: .; clone size: .; J gene: TRBJ1-5; CDR3 DNA: TGTGCCAGTAGCCCACACGATCAGCCCCAGCATTTT; CDR3 protein: CASSPHDQPQHF
V gene: TRBV5-1; D gene: TRBD2; clone size: .; J gene: TRBJ2-1; CDR3 DNA: TGCGCCAGCAGCCTTAGCGGGAGCTCCTACAATGAGCAGTTCTTC; CDR3 protein: CASSLSGSSYNEQFF
V gene: TRBV2; D gene: .; clone size: .; J gene: TRBJ1-2; CDR3 DNA: TGTGCCAGCAGTGAAAGAGCGGCCAACTATGGCTACACCTTC; CDR3 protein: CASSERAANYGYTF
V gene: TRBV28; D gene: TRBD1; clone size: few; J gene: TRBJ2-1; CDR3 DNA: TGTGCCAGCAGTTTCGGACAGGTTTACAATGAGCAGTTCTTC; CDR3 protein: CASSFGQVYNEQFF
V gene: TRBV30; D gene: .; clone size: .; J gene: TRBJ2-5; CDR3 DNA: TGTGCCTGGGGGCGGACAGTACAAGAGACCCAGTACTTC; CDR3 protein: CAWGRTVQETQYF
V gene: TRBV25-1; D gene: TRBD1; clone size: .; J gene: TRBJ2-7; CDR3 DNA: TGTGCCAGCAGTGAATTGAGGGGGCGAAGCTACGAGCAGTACTTC; CDR3 protein: CASSELRGRSYEQYF
V gene: TRBV30; D gene: .; clone size: few; J gene: TRBJ2-2; CDR3 DNA: TGTGCCTGGTGTCAGGACACCGGGGAGCTGTTTTTT; CDR3 protein: CAWCQDTGELFF
V gene: TRBV18; D gene: TRBD1; clone size: few; J gene: TRBJ2-1; CDR3 DNA: TGTGCCAGCTCACTTGGACAGGGGGGCTACAATGAGCAGTTCTTC; CDR3 protein: CASSLGQGGYNEQFF
V gene: TRBV28; D gene: TRBD1; clone size: few; J gene: TRBJ2-7; CDR3 DNA: TGTGCCAGCACCGGGACAGTCTCCTACGAGCAGTACTTC; CDR3 protein: CASTGTVSYEQYF
V gene: TRBV7-9; D gene: .; clone size: .; J gene: TRBJ2-1; CDR3 DNA: TGTGCCAGCAGCTTATCGGTTCTCAATGAGCAGTTCTTC; CDR3 protein: CASSLSVLNEQFF
V gene: TRBV6-5; D gene: TRBD1; clone size: few; J gene: TRBJ1-1; CDR3 DNA: TGTGCCAGCAGTTACTCGCCGACAGGGGATACTGAAGCTTTCTTT; CDR3 protein: CASSYSPTGDTEAFF
V gene: TRBV4-1; D gene: .; clone size: .; J gene: TRBJ2-4; CDR3 DNA: TGCGCCAGCAGCCAGGGGACTTCGCTAGCCAAAAACATTCAGTACTTC; CDR3 protein: CASSQGTSLAKNIQYF
V gene: TRBV9; D gene: .; clone size: .; J gene: TRBJ1-1; CDR3 DNA: TGTGCCAGCAGCGTATCCGGGAGGGACGGCACTGAAGCTTTCTTT; CDR3 protein: CASSVSGRDGTEAFF
V gene: TRBV29-1; D gene: .; clone size: .; J gene: TRBJ2-7; CDR3 DNA: TGCAGCGGGGGCGAGGGGGGGGAGCAGTACTTC; CDR3 protein: CSGGEGGEQYF
V gene: TRBV18; D gene: .; clone size: .; J gene: TRBJ2-1; CDR3 DNA: TGTGCCAGCTCACCGGCAGGGCAGTCCTACAATGAGCAGTTCTTC; CDR3 protein: CASSPAGQSYNEQFF
V gene: TRBV14; D gene: .; clone size: .; J gene: TRBJ1-4; CDR3 DNA: TGTGCCAGCAGTACGATTACAGGGCCGGCCGGCGAAAAACTGTTTTTT; CDR3 protein: CASSTITGPAGEKLFF
V gene: TRBV27; D gene: TRBD1; clone size: few; J gene: TRBJ2-7; CDR3 DNA: TGTGCCAGCGCCAGGACAGGGACCTACGAGCAGTACTTC; CDR3 protein: CASARTGTYEQYF
V gene: TRBV29-1; D gene: .; clone size: .; J gene: TRBJ1-1; CDR3 DNA: TGCAGCGTTGTACCGGTGAACACTGAAGCTTTCTTT; CDR3 protein: CSVVPVNTEAFF
V gene: TRBV25-1; D gene: .; clone size: once; J gene: TRBJ2-3; CDR3 DNA: TGTGCCACCCTTTTAGGAGGTGCAGATACGCAGTATTTT; CDR3 protein: CATLLGGADTQYF
V gene: TRBV4-1; D gene: TRBD2; clone size: .; J gene: TRBJ2-7; CDR3 DNA: TGCGCCAGCAGCCAAGATTACGGGGGGGCCACTGAGCAGTACTTC; CDR3 protein: CASSQDYGGATEQYF
V gene: TRBV25-1; D gene: .; clone size: .; J gene: TRBJ2-1; CDR3 DNA: TGTGCCAGCCGGGACTCCCATCTCATCTTC; CDR3 protein: CASRDSHLIF
V gene: TRBV9; D gene: TRBD2; clone size: .; J gene: TRBJ2-3; CDR3 DNA: TGTGCCAGCAGCGTCGGGACTAGCGGCCTTCCTAGCACAGATACGCAGTATTTT; CDR3 protein: CASSVGTSGLPSTDTQYF
V gene: TRBV9; D gene: TRBD1; clone size: few; J gene: TRBJ2-7; CDR3 DNA: TGTGCCAGCAGCGTATCAGGGACAGGCTCCTACGAGCAGTACTTC; CDR3 protein: CASSVSGTGSYEQYF
V gene: TRBV5-4; D gene: TRBD2; clone size: .; J gene: TRBJ2-3; CDR3 DNA: TGTGCCAGCAGCCGATTTATAGCGGGAGGGGTCACAGATACGCAGTATTTT; CDR3 protein: CASSRFIAGGVTDTQYF
V gene: TRBV7-2; D gene: .; clone size: few; J gene: TRBJ1-6; CDR3 DNA: TGTGCCAGCAGCCCGTGGTCCGGGTCGGTGGCACCCCTCCACTTT; CDR3 protein: CASSPWSGSVAPLHF
V gene: TRBV6-5; D gene: .; clone size: few; J gene: TRBJ2-7; CDR3 DNA: TGTGCCAGCAGCGGACTATACGAGCAGTACTTC; CDR3 protein: CASSGLYEQYF
V gene: TRBV7-9; D gene: TRBD2; clone size: .; J gene: TRBJ2-1; CDR3 DNA: TGTGCCACGGGTCTTAGCGGGACGAGCTCCTACAATGAGCAGTTCTTC; CDR3 protein: CATGLSGTSSYNEQFF
V gene: TRBV5-4; D gene: .; clone size: .; J gene: TRBJ1-1; CDR3 DNA: TGTGCCAGCAGCCTAGGACAGATGAACACTGAAGCTTTCTTT; CDR3 protein: CASSLGQMNTEAFF
V gene: TRBV7-2; D gene: .; clone size: .; J gene: TRBJ2-4; CDR3 DNA: TGTGCCAGCAGCTCAGGGCCAGCCAAAAACATTCAGTACTTC; CDR3 protein: CASSSGPAKNIQYF
V gene: TRBV5-1; D gene: .; clone size: .; J gene: TRBJ1-1; CDR3 DNA: TGCGCCAGCAGCTTGGCCGGGCAGGGTGTGGACACTGAAGCTTTCTTT; CDR3 protein: CASSLAGQGVDTEAFF
V gene: TRBV12-2; D gene: .; clone size: .; J gene: TRBJ1-1; CDR3 DNA: TGTGCAAGTCGCCCCCAAAACACTGAAGCTTTCTTT; CDR3 protein: CASRPQNTEAFF
V gene: TRBV28; D gene: TRBD2; clone size: .; J gene: TRBJ2-7; CDR3 DNA: TGTGCCAGTGGACTAGCGGAAATCTACGAGCAGTACTTC; CDR3 protein: CASGLAEIYEQYF
V gene: TRBV18; D gene: TRBD1; clone size: .; J gene: TRBJ2-3; CDR3 DNA: TGTGCCAGCTCACCAAGGACAGGAGGTCCCGTCAACACAGATACGCAGTATTTT; CDR3 protein: CASSPRTGGPVNTDTQYF
V gene: TRBV5-6; D gene: TRBD1; clone size: .; J gene: TRBJ2-7; CDR3 DNA: TGTGCCAGCAGTACTAGGACAGGGGGAACCTACGAGCAGTACTTC; CDR3 protein: CASSTRTGGTYEQYF